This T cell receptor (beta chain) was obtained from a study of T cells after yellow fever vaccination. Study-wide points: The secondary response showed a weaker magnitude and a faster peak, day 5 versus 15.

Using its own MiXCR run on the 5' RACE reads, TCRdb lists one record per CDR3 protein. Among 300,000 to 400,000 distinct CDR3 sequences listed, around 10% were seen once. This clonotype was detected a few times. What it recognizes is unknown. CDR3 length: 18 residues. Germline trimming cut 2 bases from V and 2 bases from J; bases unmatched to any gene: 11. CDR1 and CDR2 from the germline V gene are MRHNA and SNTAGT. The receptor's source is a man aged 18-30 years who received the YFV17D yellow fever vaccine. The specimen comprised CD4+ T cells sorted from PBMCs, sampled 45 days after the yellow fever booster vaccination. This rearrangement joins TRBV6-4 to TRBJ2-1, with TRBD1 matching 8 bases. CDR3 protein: CASSDTKPPGGPYNEQFF. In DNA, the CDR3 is TGTGCCAGCAGTGACACCAAGCCCCCAGGGGGCCCCTACAATGAGCAGTTCTTC.